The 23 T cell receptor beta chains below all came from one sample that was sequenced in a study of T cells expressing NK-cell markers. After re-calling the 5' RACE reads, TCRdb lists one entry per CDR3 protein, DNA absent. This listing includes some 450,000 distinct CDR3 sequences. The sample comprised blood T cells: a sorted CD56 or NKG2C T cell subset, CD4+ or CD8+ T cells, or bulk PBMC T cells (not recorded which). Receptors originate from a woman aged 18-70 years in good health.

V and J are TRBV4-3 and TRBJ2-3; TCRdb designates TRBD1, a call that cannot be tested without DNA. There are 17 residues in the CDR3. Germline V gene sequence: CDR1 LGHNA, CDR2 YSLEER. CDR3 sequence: CASSQGSGDRQTDTQYF.

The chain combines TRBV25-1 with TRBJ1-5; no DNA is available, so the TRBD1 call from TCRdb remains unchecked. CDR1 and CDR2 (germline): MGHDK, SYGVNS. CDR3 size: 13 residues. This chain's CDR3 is CASGPGSGNPQHF.

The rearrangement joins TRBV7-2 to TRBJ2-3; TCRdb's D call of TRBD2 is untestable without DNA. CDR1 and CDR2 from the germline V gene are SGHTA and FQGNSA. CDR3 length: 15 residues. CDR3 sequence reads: CASRPGLAGFDTQYF.

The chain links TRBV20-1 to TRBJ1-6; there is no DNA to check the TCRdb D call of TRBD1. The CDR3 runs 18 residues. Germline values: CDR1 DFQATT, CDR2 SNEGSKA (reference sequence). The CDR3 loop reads CSATNRQGSSHYNSPLHF.

The CDR3 region is CASRGVSAYEQYF. The chain uses TRBV12-3 or TRBV12-4 and TRBJ2-7; checking the TCRdb D call of TRBD1 is not possible without DNA. There are 13 residues in the CDR3.

CDR3 protein: CASSLESATNEKLFF. The chain couples TRBV5-4 to TRBJ1-4. This CDR3 spans 15 amino acids. Germline CDR1 is SGHNT and CDR2 is YYREEE (reference sequence).

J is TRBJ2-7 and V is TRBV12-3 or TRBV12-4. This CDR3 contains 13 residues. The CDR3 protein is CASRPVAGYEQYF.

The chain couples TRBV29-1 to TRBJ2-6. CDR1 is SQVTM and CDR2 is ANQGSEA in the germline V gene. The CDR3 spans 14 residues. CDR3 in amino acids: CSVGRVSGANVLTF.

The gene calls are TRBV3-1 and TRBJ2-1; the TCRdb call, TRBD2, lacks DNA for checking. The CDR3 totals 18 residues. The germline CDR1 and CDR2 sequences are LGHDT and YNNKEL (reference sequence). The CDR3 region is CASSPGLAGGVRRNEQFF.

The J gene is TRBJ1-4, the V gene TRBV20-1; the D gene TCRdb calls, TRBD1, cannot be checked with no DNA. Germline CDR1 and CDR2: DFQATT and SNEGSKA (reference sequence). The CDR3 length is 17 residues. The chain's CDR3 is CSARDGGQKSTNEKLFF.

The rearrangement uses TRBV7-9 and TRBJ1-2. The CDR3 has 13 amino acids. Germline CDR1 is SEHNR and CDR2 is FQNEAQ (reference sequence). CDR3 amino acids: CASSPKGTYGYTF.

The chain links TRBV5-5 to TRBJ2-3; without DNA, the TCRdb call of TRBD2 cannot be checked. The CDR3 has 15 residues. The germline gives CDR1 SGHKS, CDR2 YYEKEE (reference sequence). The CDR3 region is CASSPGTSMRDTQYF.

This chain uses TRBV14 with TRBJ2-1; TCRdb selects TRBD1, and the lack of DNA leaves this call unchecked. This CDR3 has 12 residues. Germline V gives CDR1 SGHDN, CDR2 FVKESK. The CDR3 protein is CASSQTAGEQFF. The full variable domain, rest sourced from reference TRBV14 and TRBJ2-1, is EAGVTQFPSHSVIEKGQTVTLRCDPISGHDNLYWYRRVMGKEIKFLLHFVKESKQDESGMPNNRFLAERTGGTYSTLKVQPAELEDSGVYFCASSQTAGEQFFGPGTRLTVL.

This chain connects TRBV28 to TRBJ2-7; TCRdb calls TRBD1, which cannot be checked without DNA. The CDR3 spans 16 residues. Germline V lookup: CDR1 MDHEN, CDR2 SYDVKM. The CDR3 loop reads CASSLWTTDRWFEQYF.

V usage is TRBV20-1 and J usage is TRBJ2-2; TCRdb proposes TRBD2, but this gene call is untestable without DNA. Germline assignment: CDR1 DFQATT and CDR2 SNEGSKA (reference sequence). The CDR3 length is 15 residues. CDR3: CSAIRTSLNTGELFF.

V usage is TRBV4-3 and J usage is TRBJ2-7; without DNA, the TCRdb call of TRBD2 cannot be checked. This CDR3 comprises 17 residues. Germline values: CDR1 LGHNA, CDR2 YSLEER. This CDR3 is CASSQEPSGISSYEQYF.

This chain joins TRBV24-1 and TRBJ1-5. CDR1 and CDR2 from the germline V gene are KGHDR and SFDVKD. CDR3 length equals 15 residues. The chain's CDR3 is CATSDSGRKRTPQHF.

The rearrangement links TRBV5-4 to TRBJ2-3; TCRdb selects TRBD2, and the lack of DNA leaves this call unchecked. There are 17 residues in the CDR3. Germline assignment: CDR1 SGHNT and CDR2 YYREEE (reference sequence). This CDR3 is CASSLSGGGALEAAQYF.

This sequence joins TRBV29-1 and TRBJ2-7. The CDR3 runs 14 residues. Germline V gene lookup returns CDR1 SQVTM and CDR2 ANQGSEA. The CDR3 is CSVNSSPLSNEQYF.

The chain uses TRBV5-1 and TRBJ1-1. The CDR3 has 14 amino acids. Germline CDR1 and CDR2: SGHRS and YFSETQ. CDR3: CASSHRTMNTEAFF.

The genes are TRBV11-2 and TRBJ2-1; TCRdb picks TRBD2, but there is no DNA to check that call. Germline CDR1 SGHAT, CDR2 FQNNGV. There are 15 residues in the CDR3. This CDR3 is CASIKLAGSYNEQFF.

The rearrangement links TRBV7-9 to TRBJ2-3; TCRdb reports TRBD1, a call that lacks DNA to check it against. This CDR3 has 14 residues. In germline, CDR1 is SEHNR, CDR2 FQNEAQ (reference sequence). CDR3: CASSLTGYTDTQYF.

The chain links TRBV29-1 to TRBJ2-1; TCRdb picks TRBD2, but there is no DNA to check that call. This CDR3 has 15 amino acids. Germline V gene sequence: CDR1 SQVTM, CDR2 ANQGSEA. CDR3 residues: CSVEGGGLAGLEQFF.